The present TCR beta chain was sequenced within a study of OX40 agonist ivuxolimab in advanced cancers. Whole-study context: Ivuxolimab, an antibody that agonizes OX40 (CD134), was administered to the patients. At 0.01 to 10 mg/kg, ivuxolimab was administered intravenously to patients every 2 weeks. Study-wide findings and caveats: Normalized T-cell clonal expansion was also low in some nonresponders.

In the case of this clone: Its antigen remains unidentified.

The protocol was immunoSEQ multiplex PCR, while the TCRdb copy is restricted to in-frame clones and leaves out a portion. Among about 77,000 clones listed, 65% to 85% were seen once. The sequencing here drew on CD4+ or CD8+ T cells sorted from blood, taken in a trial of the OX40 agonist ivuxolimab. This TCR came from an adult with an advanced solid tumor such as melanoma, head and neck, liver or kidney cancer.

As DNA, the CDR3 is TGCGCCAGCAGCCAAGGACAGGGGAAAAACATTCAGTACTTC. It translates to CASSQGQGKNIQYF. This rearrangement joins TRBV4-1 to TRBJ2-4; 8 bases agree with TRBD1. Germline-derived CDR1 and CDR2 are MGHRA and YSYEKL. V shed 1 base and J 4 bases; nucleotides not matched to a gene: 0. The CDR3 is 14 amino acids.